Listed below are T cell receptor beta chains from one sample, sequenced in a study of T cells after yellow fever vaccination. TCRdb re-derived calls from the 5' RACE reads in MiXCR, one entry per CDR3 protein. Among 550,000 to 750,000 distinct CDR3 sequences listed, about 13% were seen once. Sequenced here: PBMCs, sampled on the day of the yellow fever booster vaccination. These receptors were collected from a man aged 25 to 45 who received the YFV17D yellow fever vaccine. Both conserved end residues are part of each CDR3. The order of the fields is CDR3 length, D gene, J gene, clone size, V gene, CDR3 DNA, CDR3 protein. D genes are given only for firm matches. A row's size may be missing; if present it is once, few, many or a size class.

cdr3_length: 14; d_call: -; j_call: TRBJ2-3; clone_size: -; v_call: TRBV24-1; cdr3_nt: TGTGCCACCAGTAACAGGGATGGAATAGATACGCAGTATTTT; cdr3_aa: CATSNRDGIDTQYF
cdr3_length: 16; d_call: TRBD2; j_call: TRBJ2-7; clone_size: few; v_call: TRBV5-1; cdr3_nt: TGCGCCAGCAGCTCTTTGGTGACTAGCGGAAACTACGAGCAGTACTTC; cdr3_aa: CASSSLVTSGNYEQYF
cdr3_length: 14; d_call: -; j_call: TRBJ2-1; clone_size: -; v_call: TRBV29-1; cdr3_nt: TGCAGCGTTGGAGGGGGTTGGGGGTACAATGAGCAGTTCTTC; cdr3_aa: CSVGGGWGYNEQFF
cdr3_length: 18; d_call: TRBD2; j_call: TRBJ2-7; clone_size: -; v_call: TRBV11-2; cdr3_nt: TGTGCCAGCAGCTTAAAGATGGTAGCGGGTCGGATTAACTACGAGCAGTACTTC; cdr3_aa: CASSLKMVAGRINYEQYF
cdr3_length: 17; d_call: TRBD1; j_call: TRBJ1-2; clone_size: -; v_call: TRBV5-4; cdr3_nt: TGTGCCAGCAGCTTAGGGACAGGGGGCGCGATGCGCTATGGCTACACCTTC; cdr3_aa: CASSLGTGGAMRYGYTF
cdr3_length: 13; d_call: -; j_call: TRBJ2-1; clone_size: many; v_call: TRBV12-3/TRBV12-4; cdr3_nt: TGTGCCAGCAGCCCCACTTTGGGCAATGAGCAGTTCTTC; cdr3_aa: CASSPTLGNEQFF
cdr3_length: 13; d_call: -; j_call: TRBJ2-1; clone_size: -; v_call: TRBV24-1; cdr3_nt: TGTGCCACCAGTGATGAGGACAGTAATGAGCAGTTCTTC; cdr3_aa: CATSDEDSNEQFF
cdr3_length: 15; d_call: -; j_call: TRBJ1-5; clone_size: few; v_call: TRBV12-3/TRBV12-4; cdr3_nt: TGTGCCAGCACCTACTCGGGGGCGGCAAATCAGCCCCAGCATTTT; cdr3_aa: CASTYSGAANQPQHF
cdr3_length: 13; d_call: -; j_call: TRBJ2-3; clone_size: -; v_call: TRBV15; cdr3_nt: TGTGCCACCAGCAGAGATTGGATGGATACGCAGTATTTT; cdr3_aa: CATSRDWMDTQYF
cdr3_length: 12; d_call: -; j_call: TRBJ2-2; clone_size: few; v_call: TRBV29-1; cdr3_nt: TGCAGCGTGGGTACGGGGCCCGGGGAGCTGTTTTTT; cdr3_aa: CSVGTGPGELFF
cdr3_length: 11; d_call: TRBD1; j_call: TRBJ1-1; clone_size: -; v_call: TRBV20-1; cdr3_nt: TGCAGTGCTGGCAGAGACAGGGGAGCTTTCTTT; cdr3_aa: CSAGRDRGAFF
cdr3_length: 13; d_call: TRBD2; j_call: TRBJ2-1; clone_size: few; v_call: TRBV10-3; cdr3_nt: TGTGCCATTATGGGACTAGCGGGAGATGAGCAGTTCTTC; cdr3_aa: CAIMGLAGDEQFF
cdr3_length: 14; d_call: -; j_call: TRBJ2-6; clone_size: few; v_call: TRBV3-1; cdr3_nt: TGTGCCAGCAGCCCAGAATCTGGGGCCAACGTCCTGACTTTC; cdr3_aa: CASSPESGANVLTF
cdr3_length: 15; d_call: -; j_call: TRBJ2-2; clone_size: many; v_call: TRBV6-2/TRBV6-3; cdr3_nt: TGTGCCAGCAGTTACTCGTCAGTGGTCCCCGGGGAGCTGTTTTTT; cdr3_aa: CASSYSSVVPGELFF
cdr3_length: 14; d_call: -; j_call: TRBJ1-6; clone_size: -; v_call: TRBV27; cdr3_nt: TGTGCCAGCAGTTTAGGGCAGGGCCTCTCACCCCTCCACTTT; cdr3_aa: CASSLGQGLSPLHF
cdr3_length: 14; d_call: -; j_call: TRBJ1-6; clone_size: once; v_call: TRBV5-1; cdr3_nt: TGCGCCAGCAGCTCCAGGGAACAGGGTTCACCCCTCCACTTT; cdr3_aa: CASSSREQGSPLHF
cdr3_length: 16; d_call: TRBD2; j_call: TRBJ2-1; clone_size: -; v_call: TRBV28; cdr3_nt: TGTGCCAGCAGCCTCAGACTAGCGGGAGTTGATAATGAGCAGTTCTTC; cdr3_aa: CASSLRLAGVDNEQFF
cdr3_length: 16; d_call: TRBD2; j_call: TRBJ2-3; clone_size: -; v_call: TRBV7-9; cdr3_nt: TGTGCCAGCAGGCCCGGGACTAGCTCATTCACAGATACGCAGTATTTT; cdr3_aa: CASRPGTSSFTDTQYF
cdr3_length: 16; d_call: TRBD1; j_call: TRBJ2-1; clone_size: -; v_call: TRBV27; cdr3_nt: TGTGCCAGCAGTTTAGCGGGGACAGGGGTCTACAATGAGCAGTTCTTC; cdr3_aa: CASSLAGTGVYNEQFF
cdr3_length: 14; d_call: -; j_call: TRBJ2-3; clone_size: many; v_call: TRBV5-1; cdr3_nt: TGCGCCAGCAGCGTACAGGGATACGCAGATACGCAGTATTTT; cdr3_aa: CASSVQGYADTQYF
cdr3_length: 17; d_call: -; j_call: TRBJ2-7; clone_size: few; v_call: TRBV7-9; cdr3_nt: TGTGCCAGCAGCCCCCTTACGGGACTCTCGAAGGCTTACGAGCAGTACTTC; cdr3_aa: CASSPLTGLSKAYEQYF
cdr3_length: 16; d_call: TRBD1; j_call: TRBJ2-7; clone_size: few; v_call: TRBV7-6; cdr3_nt: TGTGCCAGCAGCCTCTTTCACGGGACAGGGGTCGGCGAGCAGTACTTC; cdr3_aa: CASSLFHGTGVGEQYF
cdr3_length: 13; d_call: -; j_call: TRBJ2-2; clone_size: few; v_call: TRBV24-1; cdr3_nt: TGTGCCACCAGTGCCCCAGGGACCGGGGAGCTGTTTTTT; cdr3_aa: CATSAPGTGELFF
cdr3_length: 13; d_call: -; j_call: TRBJ2-7; clone_size: few; v_call: TRBV7-2; cdr3_nt: TGTGCCAGCAGCCTAGAGACTAGAGTTGGGCAGTACTTC; cdr3_aa: CASSLETRVGQYF
cdr3_length: 16; d_call: TRBD1; j_call: TRBJ2-3; clone_size: few; v_call: TRBV5-4; cdr3_nt: TGTGCCAGCAGAAACTACAGGGGCGGGAGCACAGATACGCAGTATTTT; cdr3_aa: CASRNYRGGSTDTQYF